This T cell receptor (beta chain) derives from a study of blood T cells in healthy people across ages. Losses at the gene ends were 4 bases for V and 3 bases for J; bases not matched to a gene: 6. The CDR3 contains 14 residues. The germline V gene has CDR1 GTSNPN and CDR2 SVGIG (reference sequence). The study, taken as a whole, reports: As naive T cell percentage varied, TCR beta diversity correlated strongly with it.

This clonotype was seen a handful of times. The antigen remains undetermined. Healthy Caucasians from Russia aged 6 to 90 served as donors. Isolation yielded PBMCs, at least 7 million per sample, in every case. With a J-beta primer mix and a sample-barcoded 5' primer, a second PCR ran 7 to 11 cycles. Researchers report that a template-switch adaptor with 12 random nucleotides tagged each cDNA molecule. TCRdb re-derived calls from the 5' RACE reads in MiXCR, one entry per CDR3 protein. The sample consists of some 1.4 million distinct CDR3 sequences, around 42% of them appearing once. The chain uses TRBV30 and TRBJ1-5; 7 bases line up with TRBD1. Sequenced sample: blood. The clonotype comes from a young woman in good health. CDR3 sequence reads: CAWTPTGVNQPQHF. In nucleotides, the CDR3 is TGTGCCTGGACCCCCACAGGGGTCAATCAGCCCCAGCATTTT.